This TCR beta chain was sequenced during a study of a mutant IDH1 vaccine in newly diagnosed glioma. Overall study: Investigators started vaccination 4-6 weeks after radiotherapy alone, or with temozolomide cycles. Averaging 40.4 years of age, treated patients were about 62% male and about 38% female. Patients had received radiotherapy, temozolomide, or both previously, most receiving both.

This CDR3 spans 14 amino acids. Germline CDR1 SQVTM, CDR2 ANQGSEA. V lost 6 bases and J lost 0, with 9 bases in between. Time point defined: week 47, end of study. Topical imiquimod was applied with each vaccine dose, which held 300 ug of mutant IDH1 20-mer peptide. This clone was recorded once. The antigen is unknown. Some clones are missing from TCRdb's copy, which holds only in-frame ones; the method was immunoSEQ multiplex PCR. This table has tens of thousands of clones, under 85% appearing once. The sequences come from PBMCs, collected from a glioma patient whose treatment included an IDH1 peptide vaccine. The sequence was collected from a man younger than 45 with glioma. The J gene is TRBJ2-6, the V gene TRBV29-1; D is unclear. CDR3 protein: CSVEQISGANVLTF. The CDR3 DNA sequence: TGCAGCGTGGAACAGATCTCTGGGGCCAACGTCCTGACTTTC.